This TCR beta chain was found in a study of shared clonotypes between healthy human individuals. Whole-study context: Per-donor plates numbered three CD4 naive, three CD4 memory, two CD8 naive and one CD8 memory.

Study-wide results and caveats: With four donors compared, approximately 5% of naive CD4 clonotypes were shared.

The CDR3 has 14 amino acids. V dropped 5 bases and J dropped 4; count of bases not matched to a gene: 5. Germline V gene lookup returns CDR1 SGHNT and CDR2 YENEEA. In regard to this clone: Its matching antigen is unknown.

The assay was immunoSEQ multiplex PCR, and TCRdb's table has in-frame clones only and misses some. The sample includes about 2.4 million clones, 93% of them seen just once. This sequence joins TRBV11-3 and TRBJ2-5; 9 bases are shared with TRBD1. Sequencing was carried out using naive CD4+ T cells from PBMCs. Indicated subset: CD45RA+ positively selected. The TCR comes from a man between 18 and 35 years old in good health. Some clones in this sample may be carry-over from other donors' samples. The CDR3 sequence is CASSPDRGGETQYF. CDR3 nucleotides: TGTGCCAGCAGCCCCGACAGGGGGGGAGAGACCCAGTACTTC.